Here is one T cell receptor (beta chain) with its context. The antigen remains undetermined. The data belong to a study of cytomegalovirus exposure and HLA in healthy donors. Vbeta (60) and Jbeta (13) primers were used in the PCR. Assay: immunoSEQ multiplex PCR; the TCRdb copy retains only in-frame clones and omits some. The sample records more than 200,000 clones, over 65% being singletons. General observations from the study: Excluded: some indistinguishable V segments such as TRBV6-2 and TRBV6-3. Later findings reportedly placed an Asian-associated ancestry cluster below the approximately 670-donor mean for N-insertions. Associated with cytomegalovirus, according to the listing, were 150 to 200 TCR beta chains.

The CDR3 length is 16 residues. The ends lost 4 bases at V and 0 bases at J; junction bases unmatched: 6. The germline V gene encodes CDR1 MGHRA and CDR2 YSYEKL. V usage is TRBV4-1 and J usage is TRBJ2-1; 7 nucleotides line up with TRBD2. The sequenced sample was PBMCs. The TCR sequence derives from a human donor in good health. CDR3: CASSREGLSSYNEQFF. CDR3 sequence (DNA): TGCGCCAGCAGCCGGGAGGGGCTAAGCTCCTACAATGAGCAGTTCTTC.